The 30 T cell receptor beta chains reported below all come from one sample, sequenced in a study of cytomegalovirus exposure and HLA in healthy donors. Profiled with immunoSEQ multiplex PCR; TCRdb holds only in-frame clones, not every one. The repertoire holds 97,000 or so clones, with roughly 89% as singletons. Input material: PBMCs. These receptors were collected from a woman younger than 45 in good health and CMV-seronegative.

This clone has only a few counts. The gene calls are TRBV28 and TRBJ2-4, with D perhaps matching TRBD1 (5 bases). V was pared by 3 bases and J by 9 bases, with 24 bases between. The CDR3 is 17 amino acids. Germline V gene sequence: CDR1 MDHEN, CDR2 SYDVKM. CDR3 loop: CASSFRSLGRAPGIQYF. DNA for the CDR3: TGTGCCAGCAGTTTTCGAAGTCTCGGCAGGGCACCGGGCATTCAGTACTTC.

DNA for the CDR3: TGTGCCACAAAGACTGTGGGCACTGAAGCTTTCTTT. This sequence encodes CATKTVGTEAFF. This rearrangement joins TRBV10-3 to TRBJ1-1; D remains ambiguous. V lost 10 bases, J lost 4 bases, and 13 bases lay in between. Germline CDR1 and CDR2: ENHRY and SYGVKD. The CDR3 contains 12 residues.

The rearrangement uses TRBV7-2 and TRBJ2-7; TRBD1 matches 7 bases. The germline CDR1 and CDR2 sequences are SGHTA and FQGNSA. The CDR3 has 15 amino acids. V was clipped by 5 bases and J by 2 bases; unmatched bases: 9. The CDR3 spells CASSESGTATYEQYF. The DNA of the CDR3 is TGTGCCAGCAGCGAGTCGGGGACAGCAACCTACGAGCAGTACTTC.

This rearrangement joins TRBV29-1 to TRBJ2-5; D gene unclear. Germline CDR1 reads SQVTM; CDR2 reads ANQGSEA. Trimming left V 4 bases short and J 1 base short, with 4 bases between. This CDR3 is built from 11 residues. CDR3 DNA sequence: TGCAGCGTTGCCAGCCAAGAGACCCAGTACTTC. It encodes CSVASQETQYF.

This clone has only one observation. This chain joins TRBV9 and TRBJ1-5, with D tentatively TRBD1 (6 bases). Per germline, CDR1 SGDLS and CDR2 YYNGEE. The CDR3 has 16 amino acids. V lost 0 bases and J 3 bases, leaving 13 bases between the germline ends. CDR3 in amino acids: CASSVGSGGYNQPQHF. CDR3 DNA: TGTGCCAGCAGCGTAGGGTCGGGGGGCTACAATCAGCCCCAGCATTTT. Full variable domain (rest looked up from reference TRBV9 and TRBJ1-5): DSGVTQTPKHLITATGQRVTLRCSPRSGDLSVYWYQQSLDQGLQFLIQYYNGEERAKGNILERFSAQQFPDLHSELNLSSLELGDSALYFCASSVGSGGYNQPQHFGDGTRLSIL.

The chain is built from TRBV5-6 and TRBJ1-4; D might be TRBD1 (5 bases). This CDR3 is built from 12 residues. CDR1 is SGHDT, CDR2 YYEEEE, per germline. V was shortened by 3 bases and J by 8 bases, with 8 bases between the two germline ends. CDR3 coding DNA: TGTGCCAGCAGCTACGGGGGGGAAAAACTGTTTTTT. Translated: CASSYGGEKLFF.

The chain combines TRBV5-4 with TRBJ2-3, with 13 bases matching TRBD2. CDR3 size: 17 residues. The V gene's germline CDR1 is SGHNT and CDR2 YYREEE (reference sequence). After removal of 4 bases from V and 4 bases from J, the junction contained 9 bases not matched to a gene. In DNA form, the CDR3 reads TGTGCCAGCAGCACCAGGACTAGCGGGAGTAGTGCAGATACGCAGTATTTT. This sequence encodes CASSTRTSGSSADTQYF.

The gene calls are TRBV18 and TRBJ2-5; maybe TRBD1 (6 bases). The CDR3 runs 15 residues. V was cut by 4 bases and J by 5 bases, with 17 bases left in between. CDR1 KGHSH and CDR2 LQKENI come from the germline V gene. CDR3 protein: CASSQQQGMLETQYF. For the CDR3, the DNA is TGTGCCAGCTCACAACAACAGGGCATGCTCGAGACCCAGTACTTC.

The chain combines TRBV5-1 with TRBJ2-4; possibly TRBD2 for D (6 bases). V lost 3 bases and J 1 base, leaving 20 bases between the germline ends. The germline gives CDR1 SGHRS, CDR2 YFSETQ. CDR3 size: 18 residues. CDR3 sequence (DNA): TGCGCCAGCAGCTCGGGGGAAACACTTCCCGCGGCCAAAAACATTCAGTACTTC. Encoded protein: CASSSGETLPAAKNIQYF.

V is TRBV4-1 and J is TRBJ2-3, with 12 bases identical to TRBD1. There are 19 residues in the CDR3. J lost 0 bases, V lost 1 base, and 8 bases had no gene match. Per germline, CDR1 MGHRA and CDR2 YSYEKL. The CDR3 nucleotides read TGCGCCAGCAGCCAAGTTGGGACAGGGGGCTGGTGGAGCACAGATACGCAGTATTTT. Translated: CASSQVGTGGWWSTDTQYF.

The chain has TRBV27 and TRBJ2-2; a weak D match, TRBD2 (6 bases). The CDR3 has 15 amino acids. Germline V gives CDR1 MNHEY, CDR2 SMNVEV (reference sequence). Trimming took 6 bases from V and 6 from J, leaving 17 bases between them. In DNA form, the CDR3 reads TGTGCCAGCAGGATAACCGGGACTTCCCCCGGGGAGCTGTTTTTT. It translates to CASRITGTSPGELFF.

The chain recombines TRBV19 with TRBJ1-2; the match to TRBD1 covers 7 bases. Germline loops: CDR1 LNHDA, CDR2 SQIVND (reference sequence). The CDR3 extends over 14 amino acids. The V and J ends lost 8 bases and 6 bases, in that order; junction bases with no gene match: 12. CDR3 coding DNA: TGTGCCAGTGGCCTTCCATTACAGGGGCATGGCTACACCTTC. Translating it yields CASGLPLQGHGYTF.

This sequence joins TRBV7-9 and TRBJ1-1; a weak D match, TRBD1 (6 bases). Trimming removed 2 bases at V and 11 bases at J, with 15 bases between. This CDR3 spans 13 amino acids. CDR1 is SEHNR, CDR2 FQNEAQ, per germline (reference sequence). CDR3 region: CASSLSGQGSAFF. DNA of the CDR3: TGTGCCAGCAGCTTAAGTGGGCAGGGGTCGGCTTTCTTT.

The CDR3 sequence is CASGRQGNTEAFF. Written as DNA, the CDR3 is TGTGCCAGCGGGAGGCAGGGGAACACTGAAGCTTTCTTT. V gene TRBV2 combines with J gene TRBJ1-1; D is possibly TRBD1 (5 bases). CDR1 and CDR2 from the germline V gene are SNHLY and FYNNEI. V lost 8 bases to trimming and J lost 1 base, with 11 bases between them. The CDR3 runs 13 residues.

The chain recombines TRBV5-5 with TRBJ1-2; D might be TRBD1 (6 bases). V was cut by 0 bases and J by 4 bases, with 10 bases left in between. Germline CDR1 reads SGHKS; CDR2 reads YYEKEE (reference sequence). The CDR3 totals 14 residues. The CDR3: CASSLADRLYGYTF. The CDR3 bases are TGTGCCAGCAGCTTGGCGGACAGACTCTATGGCTACACCTTC.

The chain is built from TRBV19 and TRBJ2-7; 9 bases agree with TRBD2. Germline CDR1 LNHDA, CDR2 SQIVND (reference sequence). This CDR3 has 16 residues. The ends lost 4 bases at V and 5 bases at J; junction bases unmatched: 12. The CDR3 region has the DNA TGTGCCAGTAGTACCATTAGCGGGAGTGCCCGCAACGAGCAGTACTTC. The encoded protein is CASSTISGSARNEQYF. Based on the CDR3 plus reference TRBV19 and TRBJ2-7, the full variable domain is DGGITQSPKYLFRKEGQNVTLSCEQNLNHDAMYWYRQDPGQGLRLIYYSQIVNDFQKGDIAEGYSVSREKKESFPLTVTSAQKNPTAFYLCASSTISGSARNEQYFGPGTRLTVT.

The chain combines TRBV29-1 with TRBJ2-7; 11 bases are shared with TRBD2. V trimming: 4 bases; J trimming: 6 bases; junction bases outside the gene matches: 11. The CDR3 covers 15 residues. Germline loops: CDR1 SQVTM, CDR2 ANQGSEA. Here the CDR3 reads CSVGGGLAGGGEQYF. The CDR3 DNA reads as TGCAGCGTTGGTGGAGGGCTAGCGGGGGGAGGCGAGCAGTACTTC.

This clone is deemed large. The chain links TRBV10-3 to TRBJ2-7; no reliable D call. Trimming removed 0 bases at V and 2 bases at J, with 5 bases between. Germline CDR1 and CDR2: ENHRY and SYGVKD. The CDR3 sequence is 13 residues long. CDR3 DNA: TGTGCCATCAGTGAGTCGTCCACCTACGAGCAGTACTTC. This sequence encodes CAISESSTYEQYF.

Only one count was recorded for this clone. This sequence joins TRBV9 and TRBJ2-3; perhaps TRBD1 as D (7 bases). The CDR3 is 16 residues long. Germline V gene lookup returns CDR1 SGDLS and CDR2 YYNGEE. Trimming shortened V by 4 bases and J by 2 bases, and 17 bases separated the two germline ends. In nucleotides, the CDR3 is TGTGCCAGCAGCAAATGGACAGGAGGGACCACAGATACGCAGTATTTT. Translation: CASSKWTGGTTDTQYF.

The J gene is TRBJ2-1, the V gene TRBV10-2; TRBD2 agrees at 12 bases. V shed 3 bases, J shed 4 bases, and the junction held 4 bases outside the gene matches. The CDR3 has 16 residues. The germline gives CDR1 WSHSY, CDR2 SAAADI. CDR3 amino acids: CASSETSGGYYNEQFF. The CDR3 DNA reads as TGCGCCAGCAGTGAAACTAGCGGGGGGTATTACAATGAGCAGTTCTTC.

The chain has TRBV4-1 and TRBJ2-2, with D unclear. The CDR3 has 13 residues. The germline V gene encodes CDR1 MGHRA and CDR2 YSYEKL. Trimming took 0 bases from V and 9 from J, leaving 8 bases between them. The CDR3 protein is CASSQDPFRELFF. The CDR3 nucleotides are TGCGCCAGCAGCCAAGATCCCTTCCGGGAGCTGTTTTTT.

This clone has only one observation. At one boundary the junction diverges from the germline segment, which might be a read error. The V gene is TRBV7-7, the J gene TRBJ2-1; 13 bases agree with TRBD2. The CDR3 loop spans 15 amino acids. Looked up from germline, CDR1 is SSHAT and CDR2 is FNYEAQ (reference sequence). The CDR3 is CASSYGTSGMSEQFF. For the CDR3, the DNA is TGTGCTAGCAGCTACGGGACTAGCGGGATGAGTGAGCAGTTCTTC.

This sequence joins TRBV5-4 and TRBJ1-1, with 8 nucleotides matching TRBD1. This CDR3 region has 15 residues. The junction had 4 bases not matched to a gene; V was cut back by 3 bases and J by 0 bases. Looked up from germline, CDR1 is SGHNT and CDR2 is YYREEE (reference sequence). CDR3 sequence (DNA): TGTGCCAGCAGCTCTGGGACAGGCCTGAACACTGAAGCTTTCTTT. This codes for CASSSGTGLNTEAFF.

V gene TRBV18 combines with J gene TRBJ2-7; the match to TRBD2 covers 9 bases. The CDR3 covers 23 residues. The germline gives CDR1 KGHSH, CDR2 LQKENI. J gave up 6 bases and V 5 bases, and 35 bases lay outside the gene matches. CDR3 sequence: CASSLGGLSDKYAGGPRRAEQYF. In DNA, the CDR3 is TGTGCCAGCTCATTAGGGGGTCTATCGGATAAGTATGCGGGAGGGCCTCGCCGAGCCGAGCAGTACTTC. Filled out from reference TRBV18 and TRBJ2-7, the complete variable domain reads NAGVMQNPRHLVRRRGQEARLRCSPMKGHSHVYWYRQLPEEGLKFMVYLQKENIIDESGMPKERFSAEFPKEGPSILRIQQVVRGDSAAYFCASSLGGLSDKYAGGPRRAEQYFGPGTRLTVT.

This sequence joins TRBV6-5 and TRBJ1-1; TRBD1 matches at 8 bases. Trimming at V came to 2 bases and at J to 1 base, leaving 3 bases not matched to a gene. Germline V gene lookup returns CDR1 MNHEY and CDR2 SVGAGI. The CDR3 is 15 residues long. The CDR3 sequence: CASSYLQGGNTEAFF. The CDR3 bases are TGTGCCAGCAGTTACCTACAGGGGGGGAACACTGAAGCTTTCTTT.

Only one count was recorded for this clone. The gene calls are TRBV18 and TRBJ2-2; D is perhaps TRBD1 (5 bases). The CDR3 extends over 15 amino acids. V lost 3 bases, J lost 6 bases, and 14 bases lay in between. Germline V gene lookup returns CDR1 KGHSH and CDR2 LQKENI. The CDR3, as DNA: TGTGCCAGCTCACCGACCAGGGCCACGGCCGGGGAGCTGTTTTTT. Protein product: CASSPTRATAGELFF.

The chain is built from TRBV19 and TRBJ2-1, with 9 positions matching TRBD2. Germline V gene sequence: CDR1 LNHDA, CDR2 SQIVND (reference sequence). This CDR3 spans 14 amino acids. The J segment lost 7 bases and the V segment lost 4 bases, leaving 5 bases of the junction unmatched. CDR3 region: CASSKASGMNEQFF. The CDR3 DNA sequence: TGTGCCAGTAGTAAGGCTAGCGGGATGAATGAGCAGTTCTTC.

This rearrangement joins TRBV5-6 to TRBJ1-2; no clear D gene. The germline CDR1 and CDR2 sequences are SGHDT and YYEEEE. The ends were cut back, 6 bases at V and 7 bases at J, with 22 bases in the middle. The CDR3 is made up of 15 amino acids. CDR3 coding DNA: TGTGCCAGCACCCCCGGGTTACAAGCGCCCGGTGGCTACACCTTC. Amino acids: CASTPGLQAPGGYTF.

CDR3 sequence (DNA): TGTGCCAGCAGAGACATAGCGGGAGATGTTTCGGGCGAGCAGTACTTC. Protein: CASRDIAGDVSGEQYF. J is TRBJ2-7 and V is TRBV6-4; 9 nucleotides agree with TRBD2. The CDR3 consists of 16 residues. Germline V gene lookup returns CDR1 MRHNA and CDR2 SNTAGT. J was trimmed by 6 bases and V by 6 bases; bases with no gene match: 15.

The J gene is TRBJ2-7, the V gene TRBV7-2; 10 bases agree with TRBD1. CDR1 is SGHTA and CDR2 is FQGNSA in the germline V gene. J was trimmed by 3 bases and V by 3 bases; bases with no gene match: 8. This CDR3 is 16 amino acids long. CDR3 residues: CASSFGQGVVRYEQYF. CDR3 nucleotides: TGTGCCAGCAGCTTTGGACAGGGGGTAGTTCGCTACGAGCAGTACTTC.